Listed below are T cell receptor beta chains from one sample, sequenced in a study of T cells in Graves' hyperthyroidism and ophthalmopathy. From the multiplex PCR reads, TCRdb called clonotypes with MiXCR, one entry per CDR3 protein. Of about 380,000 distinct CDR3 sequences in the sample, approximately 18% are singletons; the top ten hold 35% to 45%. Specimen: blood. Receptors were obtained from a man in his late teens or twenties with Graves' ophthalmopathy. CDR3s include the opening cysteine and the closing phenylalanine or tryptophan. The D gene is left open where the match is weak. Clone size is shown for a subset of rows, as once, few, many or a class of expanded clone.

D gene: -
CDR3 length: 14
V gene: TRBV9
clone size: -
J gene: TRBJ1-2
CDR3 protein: CASRSGAGNYGYTF

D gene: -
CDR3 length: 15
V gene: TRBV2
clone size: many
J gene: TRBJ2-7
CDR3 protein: CASSVRVWESYEQYF

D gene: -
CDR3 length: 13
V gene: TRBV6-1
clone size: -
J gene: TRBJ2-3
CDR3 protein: CASSHRGGDTQYF

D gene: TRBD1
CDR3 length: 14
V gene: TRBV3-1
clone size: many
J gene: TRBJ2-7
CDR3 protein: CASSQDRAADEQYF

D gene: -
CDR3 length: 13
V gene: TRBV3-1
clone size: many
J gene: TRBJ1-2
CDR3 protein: CASSQEAVGGYTF

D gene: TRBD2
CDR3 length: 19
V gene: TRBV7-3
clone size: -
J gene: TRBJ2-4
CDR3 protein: CASSETGTSGDLAKNIQYF

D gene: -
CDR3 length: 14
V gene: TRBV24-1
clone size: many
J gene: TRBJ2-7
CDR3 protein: CATSRGTNSYEQYF

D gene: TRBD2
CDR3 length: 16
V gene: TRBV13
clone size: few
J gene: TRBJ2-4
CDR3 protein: CASSLALAGSKNIQYF

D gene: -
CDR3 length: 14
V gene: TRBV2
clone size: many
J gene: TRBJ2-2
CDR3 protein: CASSRVEGAGELFF

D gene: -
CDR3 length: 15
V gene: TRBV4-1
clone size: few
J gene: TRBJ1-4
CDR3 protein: CASSQDDSMGEKLFF

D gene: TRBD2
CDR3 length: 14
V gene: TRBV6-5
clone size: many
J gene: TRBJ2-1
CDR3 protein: CASSYQRGGNEQFF

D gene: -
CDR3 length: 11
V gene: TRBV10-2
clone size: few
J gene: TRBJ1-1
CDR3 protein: CASGSTNEAFF

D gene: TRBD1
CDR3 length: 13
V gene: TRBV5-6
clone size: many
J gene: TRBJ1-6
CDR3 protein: CASSLGQGSPLHF

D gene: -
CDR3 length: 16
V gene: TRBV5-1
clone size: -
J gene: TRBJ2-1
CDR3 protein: CASSLEGRGSYNEQFF

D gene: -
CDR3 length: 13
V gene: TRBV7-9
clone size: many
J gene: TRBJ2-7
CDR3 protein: CASSSPDLGEQYF

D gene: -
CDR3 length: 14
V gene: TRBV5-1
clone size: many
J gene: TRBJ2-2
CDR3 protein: CASSLRGGTGELFF

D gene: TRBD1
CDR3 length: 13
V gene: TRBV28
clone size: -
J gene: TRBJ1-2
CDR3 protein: CASRTGQGDGYTF

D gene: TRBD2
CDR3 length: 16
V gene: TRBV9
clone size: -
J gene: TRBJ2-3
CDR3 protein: CASSRSLAGVEDTQYF

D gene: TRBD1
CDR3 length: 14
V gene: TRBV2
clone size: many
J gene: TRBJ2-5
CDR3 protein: CASRPGTVVGTQYF

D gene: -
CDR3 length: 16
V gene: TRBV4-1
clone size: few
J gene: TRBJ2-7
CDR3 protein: CASSQAGGVGGYEQYF

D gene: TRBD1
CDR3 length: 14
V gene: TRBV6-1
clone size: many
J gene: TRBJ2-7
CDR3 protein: CASSARTGVSEQYF

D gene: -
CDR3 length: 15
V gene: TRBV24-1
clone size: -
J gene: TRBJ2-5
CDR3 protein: CATSGEVGLQETQYF

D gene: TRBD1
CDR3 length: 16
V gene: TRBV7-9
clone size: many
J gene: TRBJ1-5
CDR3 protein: CASSSGQGAVDQPQHF

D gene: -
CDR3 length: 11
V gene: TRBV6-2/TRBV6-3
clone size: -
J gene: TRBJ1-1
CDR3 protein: CASWTNTEAFF

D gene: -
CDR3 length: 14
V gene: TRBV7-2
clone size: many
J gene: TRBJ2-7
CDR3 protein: CASSLVALVSEQYF

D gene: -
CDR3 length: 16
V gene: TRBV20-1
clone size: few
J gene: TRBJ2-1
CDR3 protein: CSARDTRGSSYNEQFF

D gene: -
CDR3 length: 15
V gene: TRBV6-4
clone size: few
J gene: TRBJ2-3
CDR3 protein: CASSRGTGSTDTQYF

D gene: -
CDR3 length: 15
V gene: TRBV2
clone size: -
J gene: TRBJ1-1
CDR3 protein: CASSESGRLNTEAFF

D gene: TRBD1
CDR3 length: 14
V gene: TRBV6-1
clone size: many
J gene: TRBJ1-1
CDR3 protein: CASSKGQRNTEAFF

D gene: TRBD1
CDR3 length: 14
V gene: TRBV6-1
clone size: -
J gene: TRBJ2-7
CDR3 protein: CASRGTGGGYEQYF

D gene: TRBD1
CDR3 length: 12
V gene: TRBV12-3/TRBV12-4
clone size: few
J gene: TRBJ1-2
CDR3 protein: CASRSGGLGYTF

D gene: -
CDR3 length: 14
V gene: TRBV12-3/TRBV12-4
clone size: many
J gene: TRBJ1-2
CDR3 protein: CASSFGTLNYGYTF

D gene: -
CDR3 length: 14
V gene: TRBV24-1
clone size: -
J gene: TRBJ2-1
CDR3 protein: CATSDSPDLNEQFF